Below are 19 T cell receptor beta chains sequenced from a single sample in a study of tumor-infiltrating lymphocytes in primary liver carcinoma. Taking roughly 18-32 mg of unsorted bulk tissue, the authors co-extracted RNA and DNA. The template, around 540 ng total RNA, yielded TCR beta cDNA made with a constant-region primer. Libraries of TCR beta came from three nested multiplex PCR rounds with slightly modified ARM-PCR. The two initial PCR rounds, about 9 cycles each, used TRBV1-TRBV30 forward and C-beta reverse primers. Each CDR3 protein gets one entry after TCRdb re-called the multiplex PCR reads with MiXCR. The profile shows fewer than 200,000 distinct CDR3 sequences, over 80% of them singletons. The specimen sequenced was tumor tissue from primary liver carcinoma. The source is a man aged 40-49 years with primary liver carcinoma and hepatitis B virus infection.

The chain has TRBV5-4 and TRBJ2-5; TRBD1 might be the D (5 bases). Between the trimmed V and J ends, which lost 9 bases and 5 bases, there was a span of 26 bases. This CDR3 contains 16 residues. The germline V gene has CDR1 SGHNT and CDR2 YYREEE (reference sequence). Here the CDR3 reads CATNGTIGARMETQYF. The CDR3 nucleotides are TGTGCCACCAACGGAACCATAGGGGCGAGGATGGAGACCCAGTACTTC.

As for this clonotype: The junction shows a germline mismatch at one end, possibly a read error. The chain combines TRBV4-3 with TRBJ2-5, with 10 bases identical to TRBD2. This CDR3 region has 17 residues. Germline V gene data show CDR1 as LGHNA and CDR2 as YSLEER. The CDR3 protein is CGSSQAVSGRTCETQYF. CDR3 bases: TGCGGCAGCAGCCAAGCGGTTAGCGGGAGGACTTGTGAGACCCAGTACTTC.

About this clonotype: The missing conserved phenylalanine or tryptophan at the end of this CDR3 makes a read error likely. The chain couples TRBV4-3 to TRBJ1-2; 10 positions match TRBD1. Trimming removed 0 bases from V and 6 bases from J; junction bases left unmatched: 4. Germline-derived CDR1 and CDR2 are LGHNA and YSLEER. This CDR3 is built from 15 residues. This CDR3 is CASSQDPGTGDGYTI. CDR3 DNA: TGCGCCAGCAGCCAAGATCCCGGGACAGGGGATGGCTACACCATC.

Notes on this clonotype: An end of the junction does not agree with germline; a read error may underlie this. The chain links TRBV12-3 or TRBV12-4 to TRBJ2-5; possibly TRBD2 for D (6 bases). The CDR3 is 13 residues long. The CDR3 DNA reads as TGTGCCAGCACCCCCGGGAGTGGTGAGACCAAGTACTTC. This encodes CASTPGSGETKYF.

Only a few counts were recorded for this clonotype. A read error may produce the germline difference seen at one junction end. V and J are TRBV11-1 and TRBJ2-2, with D perhaps being TRBD1 or TRBD2 (5 bases each). The length of the CDR3 is 15 residues. Germline CDR1 SGHAT, CDR2 FQDESV (reference sequence). The CDR3 loop reads CARSYTGPFSGELFF. The CDR3 DNA reads TGTGCCCGGAGCTATACAGGACCTTTCTCCGGGGAACTGTTTTTT.

To note about this clonotype: The junction differs from germline at one of its ends, possibly a read error. The V call is TRBV12-3 or TRBV12-4, the J call TRBJ2-5; D may match TRBD1 or TRBD2 (5 bases each). CDR3 length: 13 amino acids. The CDR3 loop is CASVWGRKETQYF. CDR3 bases: TGTGCCAGCGTATGGGGACGGAAAGAGACCCAGTATTTC.

The V call is TRBV6-1, the J call TRBJ1-1; D call uncertain. Germline CDR1 and CDR2: MNHNS and SASEGT. With 8 bases removed from V and 12 bases from J, the gap between germline ends came to 28 bases. The CDR3 totals 15 residues. The CDR3 DNA follows: TGTGCCAGCTATGTGGGTGCGCGTACGGTTGGAGTACCTTTCTTT. This translates into CASYVGARTVGVPFF.

Turning to this clonotype: The conserved final phenylalanine or tryptophan is absent from the CDR3, which likely points to a read error. This rearrangement joins TRBV11-2 to TRBJ2-7; D is possibly TRBD1 (5 bases). Germline V gives CDR1 SGHAT, CDR2 FQNNGV. This CDR3 spans 14 amino acids. The CDR3 DNA follows: TGTGCCAGCAAATCTAACAGGAACTCCTACAAGCAGTACTAC. As protein: CASKSNRNSYKQYY.

This clonotype has a single count. This sequence joins TRBV6-2 or TRBV6-3 and TRBJ2-5; TRBD2 agrees at 14 bases. In germline, CDR1 is MNHEY, CDR2 SVGEGT. This CDR3 comprises 17 residues. Losses at the gene ends were 9 bases for V and 8 bases for J; bases not matched to a gene: 17. The CDR3 nucleotides are TGTGCCAGTAGCGATAGGACTAGCGGGAGGACCGAAATAACCCAGTACTTC. This codes for CASSDRTSGRTEITQYF.

This clonotype was observed a handful of times. A much larger clone differs from this one at a single base, so this may be a read error. The genes are TRBV5-4 and TRBJ2-7; the match to TRBD2 covers 7 bases. Germline CDR1 is SGHNT and CDR2 is YYREEE (reference sequence). There are 16 residues in the CDR3. CDR3 nucleotides: TGTACCAGCAGCTTGGGGCAAGCGGGATCAGCCTACGAGCAGTACTTC. Translated, it gives CTSSLGQAGSAYEQYF.

About this clonotype: Possible read error: a much larger clone is one base away. This is likely a read error, given that the CDR3 carries no conserved phenylalanine or tryptophan at its end. The rearrangement joins TRBV2 to TRBJ2-1, with TRBD2 matching over 7 bases. The CDR3 is 12 residues long. CDR1 and CDR2 (germline): SNHLY, FYNNEI. V lost 8 bases to trimming and J lost 9 bases; unmatched junction nucleotides: 7. The CDR3 spells CASGPGRVEQFS. The DNA for the CDR3 is TGTGCCAGCGGGCCAGGGAGGGTTGAGCAGTTCTCC.

In the case of this clonotype: The junction differs from germline at one of its ends, possibly a read error. This rearrangement joins TRBV4-1 to TRBJ1-4; D not resolved. The CDR3 is made up of 14 amino acids. CDR1 is MGHRA, CDR2 YSYEKL, per germline. The CDR3 nucleotides read TGCGCCATCAGCCACACAGTAACTAATGAAAAAATGTTTTTT. Its protein product is CAISHTVTNEKMFF.

As regards this clonotype: One end of the junction fails to match germline, which may point to a read error. The CDR3 bases are TGTGCAAGCAGACTAGCGGGAGGGACCTATGAGTACTACTTC. Protein sequence: CASRLAGGTYEYYF. The chain couples TRBV6-2 or TRBV6-3 to TRBJ2-7, with 14 bases that match TRBD2. The CDR3 runs to 14 residues. Germline V gives CDR1 MNHEY, CDR2 SVGEGT.

The chain carries TRBV29-1 and TRBJ1-1, with D possibly matching TRBD1 (5 bases). V was clipped by 8 bases and J by 5 bases, with 15 bases between them. Per the germline V gene, CDR1 is SQVTM and CDR2 is ANQGSEA. The length of the CDR3 is 12 residues. The DNA for the CDR3 is TGCAGCATCACCTCAGGGAATACTGAAGCTTTCTTT. Its translation is CSITSGNTEAFF.

Note on this clonotype: A much larger clonotype is one base distant, so this may be a read error. This chain uses TRBV30 with TRBJ2-7, with TRBD2 identical over 12 bases. This CDR3 has 14 residues. CDR1 and CDR2 from the germline V gene are GTSNPN and SVGIG (reference sequence). CDR3: CAWGGTSGYYEEYF. CDR3 coding DNA: TGTGCCTGGGGAGGGACTAGCGGGTATTACGAGGAGTACTTC.

This sequence joins TRBV11-2 and TRBJ2-7, with 9 bases fitting TRBD1. The CDR3 runs to 15 residues. Germline trimming cut 8 bases from V and 5 bases from J; bases unmatched to any gene: 13. In germline, CDR1 is SGHAT, CDR2 FQNNGV. This CDR3 is CASELRWTGENEQYF. For the CDR3, the DNA is TGTGCCAGCGAATTACGATGGACAGGGGAAAACGAGCAGTACTTC.

Worth noting for this clonotype: One end of the junction varies from germline; a read error may be responsible. The chain has TRBV11-1 and TRBJ2-4; TRBD2 agrees at 10 bases. Germline V CDR1 and CDR2: SGHAT, FQDESV (reference sequence). The CDR3 consists of 17 residues. The CDR3 DNA follows: TGTGCCATCAGCTCTCCCGAGACTAGCGGGTCCAAAAACATTCAGTACTTC. This translates into CAISSPETSGSKNIQYF.

As regards this clonotype: Possible read error: a much larger clone is one base away. The chain is built from TRBV28 and TRBJ2-7; D possibly corresponds to TRBD2 (6 bases). The CDR3 runs to 15 residues. Germline-derived CDR1 and CDR2 are MDHEN and SYDVKM. Trimming took off 1 base at V and 4 bases at J, with 14 bases between the two ends. The CDR3 DNA reads TGTGCCAGCAGTTTATCGGGGTGGGGGGAATACGAGCAGTACTTC. This sequence encodes CASSLSGWGEYEQYF.

As for this clonotype: The junction differs from germline at one of its ends, possibly a read error. The chain has TRBV5-1 and TRBJ2-3; 8 bases align to TRBD2. Germline assignment: CDR1 SGHRS and CDR2 YFSETQ. The CDR3 covers 13 residues. The CDR3 DNA reads TGCGCTAGCAGCTTGGACGCGGGGGGTACGCAGTATTTT. It codes for CASSLDAGGTQYF.